Sequencing of this T cell receptor beta chain was carried out in a study of blood T cell repertoires in COVID-19 (TCRdb year 2020). Background for the entire study: The collaborator samples originated in the United States, Italy and Spain and spanned the acute and convalescent phases of COVID-19. The material from the prospective study consisted of cDNA or gDNA derived from T cells, B-cell-depleted T cells, or PBMCs. Subjects who had been exposed to COVID-19, were actively infected with it, or had recovered from it provided the deeply sampled blood TCRbeta repertoires that made up the dataset. The repertoires were released in a freely available public database intended as a resource for research on the immune response to SARS-CoV-2. Samples came from the ongoing ImmuneRACE study (first 160 participants) plus 1,254 subjects from 6 global collaborators. A de-identified subject ID, COVID-19 status, age in years and sex were almost always included in the sample metadata. HLA class I and class II types, where available, came from metadata supplied by the sample provider rather than from assay-based typing. The paper's findings and limits, for the study overall: The quantity of clinical and demographic metadata differed by source and by participant and was supplied without curation.

On this clone itself: Its cognate antigen has yet to be identified. Qualities for individual bases were not recorded, and no much larger clone is one base off.

Based on the germline V gene, the CDR1 and CDR2 sequences are SGHRS and YFSETQ. Trimming removed 6 bases from V and 8 bases from J; the gene matches leave 17 bases unexplained. The cysteine opens and the phenylalanine closes a CDR3 of 16 amino acids. Just CDR3 DNA is preserved here, 48 bases in frame from base 1. Whole blood was collected in K2EDTA tubes by collaborating institutions according to the institutions' own protocols. For TCRbeta analysis, collaborators shipped samples in one of three forms: frozen whole blood, isolated PBMCs, or DNA extracted from either of those sample types. TCRbeta CDR3 regions were amplified from genomic DNA by means of the immunoSEQ Assay, a bias-controlled multiplex PCR. Processing in the source paper ran as follows. The number of nucleated cells in each sample was estimated by amplification of reference gene primers within the assay. To quantify the absolute abundance of each unique TCRbeta CDR3 rearrangement, sequence reads were collapsed and filtered. For each sample, productive Simpson clonality was calculated as the square root of Simpson's diversity index over productive rearrangements. TCRdb took over this immuneACCESS table, retaining in-frame rearrangements with V and J assigned. Such tables are incomplete; in checked studies, under half of the missing clones stem from an unresolved V gene, and the remainder is unexplained. D and trimming come from the DNA, and the V and J calls and clone size come from that table. Here the sample has around 120,000 clones; 60% to 85% occur a single time. Roughly 2.1% of the sample is held by the ten biggest clonotypes.

Sequenced: peripheral blood. The chain employs TRBV5-1 and TRBJ2-1, with 7 junctional bases fitting TRBD1. This receptor was obtained from a man aged 65 to 79 with acute or convalescent COVID-19. The nucleotide sequence reads TGCGCCAGCACTACGTTACTCACAGGGGAAGGCGATGAGCAGTTCTTC. This is translated as CASTTLLTGEGDEQFF.